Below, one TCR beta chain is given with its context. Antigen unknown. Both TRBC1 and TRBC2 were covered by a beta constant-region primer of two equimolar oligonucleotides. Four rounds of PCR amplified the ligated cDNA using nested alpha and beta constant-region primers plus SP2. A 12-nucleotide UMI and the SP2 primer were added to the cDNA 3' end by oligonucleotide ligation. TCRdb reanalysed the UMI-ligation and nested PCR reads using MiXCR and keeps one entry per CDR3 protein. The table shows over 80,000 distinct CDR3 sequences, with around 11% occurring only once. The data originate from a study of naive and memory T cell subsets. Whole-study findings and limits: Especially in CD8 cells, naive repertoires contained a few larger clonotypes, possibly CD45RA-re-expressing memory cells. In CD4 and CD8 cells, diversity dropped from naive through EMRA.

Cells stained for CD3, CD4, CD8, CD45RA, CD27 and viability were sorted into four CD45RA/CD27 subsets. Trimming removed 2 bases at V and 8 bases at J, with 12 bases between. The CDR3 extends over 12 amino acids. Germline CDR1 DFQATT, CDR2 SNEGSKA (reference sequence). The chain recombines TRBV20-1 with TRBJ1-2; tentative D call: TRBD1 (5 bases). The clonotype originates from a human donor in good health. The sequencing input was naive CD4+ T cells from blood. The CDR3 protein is CSARSQGQGYTF. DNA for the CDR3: TGCAGTGCTAGATCCCAGGGCCAGGGCTACACCTTC.